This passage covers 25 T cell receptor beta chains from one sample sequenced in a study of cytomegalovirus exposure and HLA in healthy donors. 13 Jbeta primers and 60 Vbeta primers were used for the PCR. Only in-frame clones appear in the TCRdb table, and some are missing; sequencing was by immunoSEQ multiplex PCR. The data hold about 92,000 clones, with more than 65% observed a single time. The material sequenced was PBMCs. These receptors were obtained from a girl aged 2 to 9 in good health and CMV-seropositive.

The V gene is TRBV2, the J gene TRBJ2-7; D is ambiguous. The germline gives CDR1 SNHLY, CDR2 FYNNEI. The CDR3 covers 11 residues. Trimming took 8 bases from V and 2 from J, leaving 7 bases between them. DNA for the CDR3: TGTGCCAGCGGGCCAGCCTACGAGCAGTACTTC. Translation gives CASGPAYEQYF.

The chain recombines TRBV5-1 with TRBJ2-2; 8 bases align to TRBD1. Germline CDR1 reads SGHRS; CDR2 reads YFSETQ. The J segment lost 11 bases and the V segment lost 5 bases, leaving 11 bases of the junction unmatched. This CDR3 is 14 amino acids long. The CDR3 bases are TGCGCCAGCAGTTCAGGGGGCTCAGGCGATGAGCTGTTTTTT. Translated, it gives CASSSGGSGDELFF.

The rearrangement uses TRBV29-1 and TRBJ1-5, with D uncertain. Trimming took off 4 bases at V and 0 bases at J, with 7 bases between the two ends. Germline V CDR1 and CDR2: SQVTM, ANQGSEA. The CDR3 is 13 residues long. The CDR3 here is CSVGENSNQPQHF. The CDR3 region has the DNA TGCAGCGTTGGTGAGAATAGCAATCAGCCCCAGCATTTT.

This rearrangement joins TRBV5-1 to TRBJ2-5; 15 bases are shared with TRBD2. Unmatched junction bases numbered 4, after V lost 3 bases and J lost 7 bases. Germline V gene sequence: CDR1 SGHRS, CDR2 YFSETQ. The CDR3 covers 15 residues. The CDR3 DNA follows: TGCGCCAGCAGCTCCGGACTAGCGGGAGGGGGGACCCAGTACTTC. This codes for CASSSGLAGGGTQYF.

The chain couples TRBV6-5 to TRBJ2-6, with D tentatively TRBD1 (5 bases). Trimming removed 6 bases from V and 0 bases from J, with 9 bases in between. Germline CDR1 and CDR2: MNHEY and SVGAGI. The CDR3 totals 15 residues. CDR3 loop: CASSRDSSGANVLTF. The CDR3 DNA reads TGTGCCAGCAGCCGTGACAGCTCTGGGGCCAACGTCCTGACTTTC.

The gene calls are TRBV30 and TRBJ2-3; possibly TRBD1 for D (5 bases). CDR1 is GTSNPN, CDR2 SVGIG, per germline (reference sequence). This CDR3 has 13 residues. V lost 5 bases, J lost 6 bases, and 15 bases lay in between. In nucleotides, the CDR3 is TGTGCCTGGGTTCTGGGGCTCAGCGATACGCAGTATTTT. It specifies CAWVLGLSDTQYF.

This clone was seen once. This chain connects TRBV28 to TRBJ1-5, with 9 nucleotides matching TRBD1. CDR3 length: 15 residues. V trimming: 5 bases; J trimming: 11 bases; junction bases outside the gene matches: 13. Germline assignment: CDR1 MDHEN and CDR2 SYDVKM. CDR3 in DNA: TGTGCCAGCAGTGGTCCGGGACAGGGTTCTATGTCCCAGCATTTT. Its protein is CASSGPGQGSMSQHF. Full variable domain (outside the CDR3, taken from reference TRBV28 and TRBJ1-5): DVKVTQSSRYLVKRTGEKVFLECVQDMDHENMFWYRQDPGLGLRLIYFSYDVKMKEKGDIPEGYSVSREKKERFSLILESASTNQTSMYLCASSGPGQGSMSQHFGDGTRLSIL.

CDR3 residues: CASSPASGTSVDTQYF. CDR3 sequence (DNA): TGTGCCAGCAGCCCCGCCTCTGGGACTAGCGTAGATACGCAGTATTTT. The rearrangement joins TRBV7-3 to TRBJ2-3; the match to TRBD2 covers 10 bases. Germline V lookup: CDR1 SGHTA, CDR2 FQGTGA. This CDR3 is 16 amino acids long. V was pared by 5 bases and J by 5 bases, with 10 bases of the junction left unmatched. The complete variable domain, with remaining parts taken from reference TRBV7-3 and TRBJ2-3, reads GAGVSQTPSNKVTEKGKYVELRCDPISGHTALYWYRQSLGQGPEFLIYFQGTGAADDSGLPNDRFFAVRPEGSVSTLKIQRTERGDSAVYLCASSPASGTSVDTQYFGPGTRLTVL.

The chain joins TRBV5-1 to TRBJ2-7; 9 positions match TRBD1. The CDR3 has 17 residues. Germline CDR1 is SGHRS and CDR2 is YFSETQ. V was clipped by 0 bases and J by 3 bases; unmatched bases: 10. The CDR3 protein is CASSLAGTGSYDYEQYF. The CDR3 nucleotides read TGCGCCAGCAGCTTGGCCGGGACAGGGTCGTATGACTACGAGCAGTACTTC.

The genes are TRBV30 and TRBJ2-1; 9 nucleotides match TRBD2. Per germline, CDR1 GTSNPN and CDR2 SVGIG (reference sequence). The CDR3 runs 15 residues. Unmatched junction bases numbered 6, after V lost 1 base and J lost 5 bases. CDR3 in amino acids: CAWSAHLAGNNEQFF. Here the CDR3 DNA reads TGTGCCTGGAGTGCCCACCTAGCGGGAAACAATGAGCAGTTCTTC.

In nucleotides, the CDR3 is TGTGCCAGCAGTGCGAAGGGGGGACTAGCGGGATTCTACGAGCAGTACTTC. Its translation is CASSAKGGLAGFYEQYF. The chain couples TRBV25-1 to TRBJ2-5; 13 positions match TRBD2. Gene TRBJ2-7 matches the end of the DNA better, so the J call may be wrong. The CDR3 spans 17 residues. Per the germline V gene, CDR1 is MGHDK and CDR2 is SYGVNS.

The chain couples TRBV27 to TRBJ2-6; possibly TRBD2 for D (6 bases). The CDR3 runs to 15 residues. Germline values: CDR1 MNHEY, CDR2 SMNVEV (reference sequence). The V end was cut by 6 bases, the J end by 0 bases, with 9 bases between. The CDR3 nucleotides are TGTGCCAGCAGCCGCGGGACCTCTGGGGCCAACGTCCTGACTTTC. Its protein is CASSRGTSGANVLTF.

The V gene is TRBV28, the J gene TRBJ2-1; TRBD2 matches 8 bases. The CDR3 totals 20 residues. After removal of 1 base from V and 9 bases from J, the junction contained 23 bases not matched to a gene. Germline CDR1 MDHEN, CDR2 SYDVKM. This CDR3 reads CASSLSLGDSGIPFLSEQFF. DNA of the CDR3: TGTGCCAGCAGTTTATCCCTCGGCGATAGCGGGATACCCTTCCTTAGTGAGCAGTTCTTC.

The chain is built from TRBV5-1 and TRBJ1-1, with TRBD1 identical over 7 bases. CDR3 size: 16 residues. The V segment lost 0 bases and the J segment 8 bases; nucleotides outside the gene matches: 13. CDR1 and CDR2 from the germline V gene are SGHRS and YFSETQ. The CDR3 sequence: CASSLGIPDRVVEAFF. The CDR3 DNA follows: TGCGCCAGCAGCTTGGGAATACCCGACAGGGTGGTGGAAGCTTTCTTT. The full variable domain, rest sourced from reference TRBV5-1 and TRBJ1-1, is KAGVTQTPRYLIKTRGQQVTLSCSPISGHRSVSWYQQTPGQGLQFLFEYFSETQRNKGNFPGRFSGRQFSNSRSEMNVSTLELGDSALYLCASSLGIPDRVVEAFFGQGTRLTVV.

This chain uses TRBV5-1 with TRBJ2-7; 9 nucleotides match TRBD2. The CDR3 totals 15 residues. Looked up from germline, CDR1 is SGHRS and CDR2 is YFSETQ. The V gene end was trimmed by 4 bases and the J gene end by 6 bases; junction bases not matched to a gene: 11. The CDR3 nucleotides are TGCGCCAGCAGCCGACTAGCGGATAAGGGTCTCGAGCAGTACTTC. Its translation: CASSRLADKGLEQYF.

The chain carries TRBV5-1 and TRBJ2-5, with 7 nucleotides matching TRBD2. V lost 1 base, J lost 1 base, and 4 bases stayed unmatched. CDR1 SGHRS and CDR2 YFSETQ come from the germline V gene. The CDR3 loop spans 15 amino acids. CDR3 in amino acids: CASSLLGGTQETQYF. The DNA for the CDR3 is TGCGCCAGCAGCTTGTTGGGGGGGACCCAAGAGACCCAGTACTTC.

The CDR3 is CASSFLAGALRLTDTQYF. In DNA, the CDR3 is TGTGCCAGCAGCTTCCTAGCGGGAGCCCTTAGGCTAACAGATACGCAGTATTTT. The V gene is TRBV5-4, the J gene TRBJ2-3; TRBD2 aligns across 10 bases. Germline V gene sequence: CDR1 SGHNT, CDR2 YYREEE (reference sequence). The CDR3 runs 18 residues. V was clipped by 2 bases and J by 3 bases; unmatched bases: 12. The complete variable domain, with remaining parts taken from reference TRBV5-4 and TRBJ2-3, reads ETGVTQSPTHLIKTRGQQVTLRCSSQSGHNTVSWYQQALGQGPQFIFQYYREEENGRGNFPPRFSGLQFPNYSSELNVNALELDDSALYLCASSFLAGALRLTDTQYFGPGTRLTVL.

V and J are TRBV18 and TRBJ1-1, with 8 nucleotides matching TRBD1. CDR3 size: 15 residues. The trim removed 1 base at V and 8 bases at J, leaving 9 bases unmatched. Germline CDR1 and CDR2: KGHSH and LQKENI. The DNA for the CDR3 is TGTGCCAGCTCACCACAGGGGCAGGGGGCCGAGGAAGCTTTCTTT. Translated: CASSPQGQGAEEAFF.

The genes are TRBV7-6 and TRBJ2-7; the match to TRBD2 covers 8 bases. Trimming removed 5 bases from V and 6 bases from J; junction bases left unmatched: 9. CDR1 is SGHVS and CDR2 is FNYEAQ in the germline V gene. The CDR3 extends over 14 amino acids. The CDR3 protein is CASSPGTSFLEQYF. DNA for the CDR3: TGTGCCAGCAGCCCGGGGACTAGTTTCCTCGAGCAGTACTTC.

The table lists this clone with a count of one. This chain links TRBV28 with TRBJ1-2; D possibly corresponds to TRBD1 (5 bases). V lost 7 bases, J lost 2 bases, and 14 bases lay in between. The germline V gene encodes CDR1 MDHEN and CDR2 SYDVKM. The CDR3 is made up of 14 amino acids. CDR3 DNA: TGTGCCAGCACCCTAGGGGCCGGGAACTATGGCTACACCTTC. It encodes CASTLGAGNYGYTF.

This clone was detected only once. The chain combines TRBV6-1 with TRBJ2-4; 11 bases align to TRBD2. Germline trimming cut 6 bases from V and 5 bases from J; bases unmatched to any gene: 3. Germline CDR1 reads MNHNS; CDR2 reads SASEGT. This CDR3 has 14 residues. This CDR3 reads CASRVTSGENIQYF. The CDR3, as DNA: TGTGCCAGCAGAGTGACTAGCGGGGAAAACATTCAGTACTTC.

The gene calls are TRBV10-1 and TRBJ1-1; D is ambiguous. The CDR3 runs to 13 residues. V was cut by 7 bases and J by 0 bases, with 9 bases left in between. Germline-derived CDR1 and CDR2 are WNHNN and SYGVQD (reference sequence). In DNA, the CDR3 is TGCGCCAGCACGTCCGACATGAACACTGAAGCTTTCTTT. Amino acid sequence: CASTSDMNTEAFF.

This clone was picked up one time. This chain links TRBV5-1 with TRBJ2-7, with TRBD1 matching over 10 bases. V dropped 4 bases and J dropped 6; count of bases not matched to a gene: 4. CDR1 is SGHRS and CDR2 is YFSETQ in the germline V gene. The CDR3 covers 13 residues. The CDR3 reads CASSKGQGREQYF. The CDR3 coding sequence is TGCGCCAGCAGCAAGGGACAGGGGCGCGAGCAGTACTTC.

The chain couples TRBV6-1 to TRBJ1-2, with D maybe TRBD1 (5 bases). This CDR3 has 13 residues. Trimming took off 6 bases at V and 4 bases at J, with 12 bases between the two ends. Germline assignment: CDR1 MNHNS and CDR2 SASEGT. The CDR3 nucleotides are TGTGCCAGCAGGAATCAGGGAAGCTATGGCTACACCTTC. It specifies CASRNQGSYGYTF.

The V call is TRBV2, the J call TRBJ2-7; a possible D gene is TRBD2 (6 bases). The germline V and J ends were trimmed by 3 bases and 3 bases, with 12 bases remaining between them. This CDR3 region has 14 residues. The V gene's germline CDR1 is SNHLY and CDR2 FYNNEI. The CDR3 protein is CASSDCCGNYEQYF. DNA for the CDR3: TGTGCCAGCAGTGACTGCTGCGGGAACTACGAGCAGTACTTC.